One sample yielded the 29 T cell receptor beta chains listed below, sequenced in a study of immune heterogeneity within non-small cell lung tumors listed by TCRdb under 2018. Genomic DNA was extracted from bulk tumor tissue and used as the TCR template, and roughly 590 ng gDNA was amplified per sample. During surgery, several biopsies were collected from each primary tumor and placed as far from one another as possible within the tumor mass. The study cohort was described as untreated, and patients were newly diagnosed NSCLC cases undergoing curative surgery. The sample was run on a HiSeq X Ten. The TCR beta CDR3 region was amplified with a multiplex PCR system whose first round of roughly 11 cycles used 32 V-gene forward primers and 13 J-gene reverse primers. The raw public data were reprocessed by TCRdb itself: fastp quality trimming at Q25, MiXCR clonotype calling, in-frame beta chains only. Here each entry gathers all rows of one CDR3 protein and keeps the most common genes and DNA. This sample lists 13,000 or so distinct CDR3 sequences; around a fifth were detected once. The ten largest clones add up to about 4.6% of the sample.

Sequenced input: lung tumor tissue. The receptors come from a man aged 60 to 69 with non-small cell lung cancer.

By frequency in the sample, this clonotype is medium-sized (0.01 to 0.1%). The J gene is TRBJ2-7, the V gene TRBV12-3 or TRBV12-4, with 12 bases identical to TRBD2. J gave up 2 bases and V 2 bases, and 10 bases lay outside the gene matches. The CDR3 is made up of 18 amino acids. CDR3 nucleotides: TGTGCCAGCAGTTTACGACCAAGGACTAGCGGGACGACCTACGAGCAGTACTTC. Translation: CASSLRPRTSGTTYEQYF.

This chain connects TRBV7-3 to TRBJ2-1; perhaps TRBD2 as D (6 bases). This CDR3 has 14 residues. V lost 1 base to trimming and J lost 7 bases, with 11 bases between them. CDR1 SGHTA and CDR2 FQGTGA come from the germline V gene. The chain's CDR3 is CASSLMYGGNEQFF. CDR3 sequence (DNA): TGTGCCAGCAGCTTAATGTATGGAGGGAATGAGCAGTTCTTC.

By share, this clonotype counts as medium-sized (0.01 to 0.1%). This sequence joins TRBV6-1 and TRBJ2-7; 10 bases map to TRBD2. Trimming removed 4 bases from V and 4 bases from J; junction bases left unmatched: 13. The CDR3 contains 17 residues. Germline loops: CDR1 MNHNS, CDR2 SASEGT. The CDR3: CASSVNGLAEVAYEQYF. CDR3 bases: TGTGCCAGCAGTGTAAACGGACTAGCGGAAGTAGCGTACGAGCAGTACTTC.

Worth noting for this clonotype: One end of the junction fails to match germline, which may point to a read error. This chain links TRBV7-2 with TRBJ2-7; D uncertain. CDR1 and CDR2 from the germline V gene are SGHTA and FQGNSA. The CDR3 runs to 13 residues. Written as DNA, the CDR3 is TGTGCCAGCAGCTTAGCGCGGAGTTACGAGCAGTGCTTC. Its translation: CASSLARSYEQCF.

In this sample, this clonotype turned up many times. This chain joins TRBV19 and TRBJ2-1; 8 bases fit TRBD2. This CDR3 is 14 amino acids long. The germline V gene has CDR1 LNHDA and CDR2 SQIVND (reference sequence). The junction had 5 bases not matched to a gene; V was cut back by 6 bases and J by 4 bases. DNA of the CDR3: TGTGCCAGTAGACTTAGCGGGAAGTACAATGAGCAGTTCTTC. Residues: CASRLSGKYNEQFF.

This clonotype is deemed medium-sized. V usage is TRBV24-1 and J usage is TRBJ2-1; weak D call: TRBD2 (6 bases). Germline V gene data show CDR1 as KGHDR and CDR2 as SFDVKD. This CDR3 spans 16 amino acids. Deletions cut 3 bases from V and 0 bases from J, with 11 bases between. CDR3 region: CATSDPSVRSYNEQFF. The CDR3 bases are TGTGCCACCAGTGATCCTAGCGTTCGCTCCTACAATGAGCAGTTCTTC.

By frequency in the sample, this clonotype is medium-sized. The chain has TRBV20-1 and TRBJ2-3, with 15 bases that match TRBD2. Germline V gene lookup returns CDR1 DFQATT and CDR2 SNEGSKA (reference sequence). The CDR3 runs to 15 residues. V lost 5 bases, J lost 3 bases, and 3 bases stayed unmatched. CDR3 sequence reads: CSAGLAGGPTDTQYF. DNA for the CDR3: TGCAGTGCTGGACTAGCGGGAGGGCCGACAGATACGCAGTATTTT.

There are a few counts of this clonotype. The chain links TRBV5-1 to TRBJ2-3, with 8 bases that match TRBD1. This CDR3 region has 13 residues. Trimming at V came to 6 bases and at J to 5 bases, leaving 5 bases not matched to a gene. The germline CDR1 and CDR2 sequences are SGHRS and YFSETQ. The CDR3 loop reads CASTPGGLDTQYF. The DNA for the CDR3 is TGCGCCAGCACCCCAGGGGGCCTAGATACGCAGTATTTT.

This chain links TRBV7-7 with TRBJ1-3, with TRBD1 as a possible D gene (5 bases). Germline V lookup: CDR1 SSHAT, CDR2 FNYEAQ (reference sequence). V was pared by 5 bases and J by 0 bases, with 11 bases between. The CDR3 extends over 15 amino acids. In nucleotides, the CDR3 is TGTGCCAGCAGCCCGACAGACGTCTCTGGAAACACCATATATTTT. Translated: CASSPTDVSGNTIYF.

The chain joins TRBV20-1 to TRBJ1-5; D possibly corresponds to TRBD1 (6 bases). From germline, CDR1 is DFQATT and CDR2 SNEGSKA (reference sequence). V was shortened by 1 base and J by 5 bases, with 9 bases between the two germline ends. CDR3 length equals 13 residues. The CDR3 protein is CSARGAGDQPQHF. The CDR3 DNA reads TGCAGTGCTAGAGGGGCAGGGGATCAGCCCCAGCATTTT.

This chain uses TRBV9 with TRBJ1-4; D unclear. V lost 3 bases, J lost 6 bases, and 9 bases lay in between. The CDR3 sequence is 13 residues long. Germline CDR1 reads SGDLS; CDR2 reads YYNGEE. CDR3 DNA: TGTGCCAGCAGCGCCTCGGAAGATGAAAAACTGTTTTTT. Encoded protein: CASSASEDEKLFF.

As for this clonotype: An end of the junction differs from the germline gene, which may be a read error. The V gene is TRBV27, the J gene TRBJ2-3; 12 nucleotides agree with TRBD2. The germline V gene encodes CDR1 MNHEY and CDR2 SMNVEV (reference sequence). CDR3 length: 17 amino acids. The CDR3 loop reads CASSPAPGLAGLDTQCF. The CDR3 DNA reads TGTGCCAGCAGCCCGGCGCCGGGACTAGCGGGCTTGGATACGCAGTGTTTT.

This clonotype was seen a few times. This chain links TRBV5-4 with TRBJ1-1, with TRBD1 matching 11 bases. The CDR3 extends over 15 amino acids. Trimming cost V 0 bases and J 5 bases; bases outside gene matches: 3. Per the germline V gene, CDR1 is SGHNT and CDR2 is YYREEE (reference sequence). CDR3 DNA: TGTGCCAGCAGCTTGGCCGGGACAGGGGGTACTGAAGCTTTCTTT. It codes for CASSLAGTGGTEAFF.

This clonotype has just a few counts. The V gene is TRBV29-1, the J gene TRBJ2-5; D not certain. This CDR3 has 15 residues. V lost 0 bases to trimming and J lost 1 base, with 12 bases between them. Germline V gene sequence: CDR1 SQVTM, CDR2 ANQGSEA. The CDR3 region has the DNA TGCAGCGTTGAAGAACTGAGTGGCAGCCAAGAGACCCAGTACTTC. Translated: CSVEELSGSQETQYF.

Concerning this clonotype itself: In this CDR3 the conserved last residue, phenylalanine or tryptophan, is missing, so a read error is likely. This sequence joins TRBV20-1 and TRBJ1-1, with D maybe TRBD1 (5 bases). The length of the CDR3 is 15 residues. In germline, CDR1 is DFQATT, CDR2 SNEGSKA (reference sequence). Here the CDR3 reads CSSTQKGDRYTEAFS. The CDR3 DNA is TGCAGCTCAACTCAAAAAGGGGACCGATACACTGAAGCTTTCTCT.

This clonotype is deemed medium-sized (0.01 to 0.1%). This chain uses TRBV20-1 with TRBJ1-5; weak D call: TRBD1 (6 bases). CDR3 length equals 14 residues. Germline V lookup: CDR1 DFQATT, CDR2 SNEGSKA (reference sequence). Deletions cut 0 bases from V and 2 bases from J, with 8 bases between. CDR3 sequence: CSARDRGGNQPQHF. CDR3 nucleotide sequence: TGCAGTGCTAGAGACAGGGGTGGCAATCAGCCCCAGCATTTT.

This clonotype is medium-sized by share. The rearrangement uses TRBV14 and TRBJ1-1, with D hard to call. The V gene's germline CDR1 is SGHDN and CDR2 FVKESK. This CDR3 is built from 15 residues. V was clipped by 1 base and J by 0 bases, with 9 bases between them. CDR3 amino acids: CASSQVHPMNTEAFF. CDR3 DNA sequence: TGTGCCAGCAGCCAAGTTCACCCCATGAACACTGAAGCTTTCTTT.

Turning to this clonotype: A single base separates this from a much larger clone, so it may be a read error. V gene TRBV12-3 or TRBV12-4 combines with J gene TRBJ1-2, with unresolved D. The V and J ends lost 10 bases and 8 bases respectively, with 20 bases between them. The CDR3 length is 13 residues. The CDR3 reads CAISLVRGGGYTF. The CDR3 region has the DNA TGTGCCATTTCCCTGGTACGGGGAGGCGGCTACACCTTC.

By share, this clonotype counts as medium-sized (0.01 to 0.1%). The chain is built from TRBV12-3 or TRBV12-4 and TRBJ2-1; D might be TRBD1 or TRBD2, each matching 6 bases. The CDR3 runs 16 residues. Trimming took off 7 bases at V and 3 bases at J, with 19 bases between the two ends. CDR3 loop: CASKLGRDILYNEQFF. The CDR3 region has the DNA TGTGCCAGCAAACTTGGGCGGGACATCCTCTACAATGAGCAGTTCTTC.

By share of the sample, this clonotype is medium-sized. The J gene is TRBJ2-7, the V gene TRBV12-3 or TRBV12-4; D is undetermined. Trimming cost V 6 bases and J 0 bases, with 9 bases left between them. The CDR3 runs to 13 residues. CDR3 DNA: TGTGCCAGCAGCAACCCCCCCTCCTACGAGCAGTACTTC. It encodes CASSNPPSYEQYF.

V is TRBV12-3 or TRBV12-4 and J is TRBJ2-4; 11 positions agree with TRBD2. The CDR3 contains 17 residues. J gave up 5 bases and V 1 base, and 7 bases lay outside the gene matches. Here the CDR3 DNA reads TGTGCCAGCAGTTTAGGACTAGCGGGATATTTCCAAAACATTCAGTACTTC. Amino acids: CASSLGLAGYFQNIQYF.

On this clonotype itself: A read error is possible here, since a much larger clone lies one base away. J is TRBJ2-7 and V is TRBV20-1; 12 bases fit TRBD2. Germline V gene sequence: CDR1 DFQATT, CDR2 SNEGSKA (reference sequence). This CDR3 is built from 13 residues. The CDR3 sequence: CSGRGLAGCEQYF. The CDR3 nucleotides are TGCAGTGGTAGAGGACTAGCGGGGTGCGAGCAGTACTTC.

By share of the sample, this clonotype is medium-sized. V usage is TRBV7-9 and J usage is TRBJ1-6; D gene ambiguous. CDR1 SEHNR and CDR2 FQNEAQ come from the germline V gene (reference sequence). CDR3 length: 15 residues. V was cut by 3 bases and J by 8 bases, with 14 bases left in between. The CDR3 sequence: CASSFGVSDYSPLHF. In nucleotides, the CDR3 is TGTGCCAGCAGCTTCGGAGTGTCAGACTATTCACCCCTCCACTTT.

This clonotype was seen a few times. The V gene is TRBV30, the J gene TRBJ1-1; D unresolved. Germline V CDR1 and CDR2: GTSNPN, SVGIG (reference sequence). The CDR3 consists of 12 residues. Trimming took 2 bases from V and 5 from J, leaving 9 bases between them. The CDR3 DNA reads TGTGCCTGGAGTCCAGGTTTGACTGAAGCTTTCTTT. Its protein is CAWSPGLTEAFF.

The CDR3 bases are TGTGCCAGCAGCCAAACCAGGGCAGGTACGCAGTATTTT. Amino acid sequence: CASSQTRAGTQYF. The chain carries TRBV3-1 and TRBJ2-3; D is possibly TRBD1 (5 bases). This CDR3 contains 13 residues. Germline-derived CDR1 and CDR2 are LGHDT and YNNKEL (reference sequence). The germline V and J ends were trimmed by 2 bases and 8 bases, with 11 bases remaining between them.

This clonotype was detected a few times. The chain combines TRBV11-3 with TRBJ2-1; D is undetermined. Germline loops: CDR1 SGHNT, CDR2 YENEEA. The CDR3 has 14 amino acids. V lost 1 base and J lost 6, with 10 bases in between. CDR3 nucleotides: TGTGCCAGCAGCTTAGGAGAAATCCTCAATGAGCAGTTCTTC. It specifies CASSLGEILNEQFF.

This clonotype was seen more than once but under ten times. It may be a read error: a sequence one base away is much more abundant. The chain is built from TRBV20-1 and TRBJ1-5; D perhaps matches TRBD1 (6 bases). The CDR3 contains 16 residues. CDR1 and CDR2 (germline): DFQATT, SNEGSKA (reference sequence). Deletions cut 4 bases from V and 3 bases from J, with 19 bases between. CDR3 region: CSAIPVGQPVNQPQHF. CDR3 in DNA: TGCAGTGCTATCCCTGTAGGACAGCCAGTCAATCAGCCCCAGCATTTT.

As regards this clonotype: A read error is possible here, since a much larger clone lies one base away. The genes are TRBV30 and TRBJ1-2; D unresolved. The CDR3 has 13 amino acids. Germline CDR1 is GTSNPN and CDR2 is SVGIG (reference sequence). The CDR3 protein is CVWSVDGDYGYTF. In DNA, the CDR3 is TGTGTCTGGAGTGTAGATGGGGACTATGGCTACACCTTC.

Concerning this clonotype itself: Just one base apart from a much larger clone, this may be a read error. This chain links TRBV4-1 with TRBJ2-7; 10 nucleotides match TRBD1. Germline values: CDR1 MGHRA, CDR2 YSYEKL. The CDR3 extends over 15 amino acids. CDR3 region: CANSQSGTGAYEQYF. Here the CDR3 DNA reads TGCGCCAACAGCCAGTCCGGGACAGGGGCCTACGAGCAGTACTTC.